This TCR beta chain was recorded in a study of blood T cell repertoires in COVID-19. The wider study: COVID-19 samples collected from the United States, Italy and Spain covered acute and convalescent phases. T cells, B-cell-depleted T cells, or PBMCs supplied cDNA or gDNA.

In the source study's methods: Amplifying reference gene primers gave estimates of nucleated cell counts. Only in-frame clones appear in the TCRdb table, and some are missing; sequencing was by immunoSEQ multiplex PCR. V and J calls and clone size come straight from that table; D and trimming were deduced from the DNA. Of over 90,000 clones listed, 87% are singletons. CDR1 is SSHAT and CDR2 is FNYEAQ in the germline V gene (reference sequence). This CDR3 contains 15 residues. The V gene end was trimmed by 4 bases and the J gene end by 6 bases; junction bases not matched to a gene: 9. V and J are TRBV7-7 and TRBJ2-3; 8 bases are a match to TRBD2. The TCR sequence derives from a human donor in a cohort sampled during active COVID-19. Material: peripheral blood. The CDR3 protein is CASSSSGGIGDTQYF. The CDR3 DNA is TGTGCCAGCAGCTCCAGCGGGGGAATCGGCGATACGCAGTATTTT.